The entry below describes one TCR beta chain. Assay: immunoSEQ multiplex PCR; the TCRdb copy retains only in-frame clones and omits some. The sample includes 270,000 or so clones, 89% seen only once; the top ten take roughly 5%. V lost 3 bases to trimming and J lost 2 bases, with 16 bases between them. Germline V gene data show CDR1 as GTSNPN and CDR2 as SVGIG (reference sequence). The CDR3 has 15 residues. This sample was taken from a study of blood T cell repertoires in COVID-19. Study-level information: Samples representing acute and convalescent COVID-19 were sourced from the United States, Italy and Spain.

The chain has TRBV30 and TRBJ1-2, with a tentative D call TRBD1 (5 bases). The sequence was collected from a woman aged 40 to 50 who had recovered from COVID-19. What was sequenced was peripheral blood. The CDR3 is CAWSIRARENYGYTF. CDR3 bases: TGTGCCTGGAGCATCAGGGCTAGAGAAAACTATGGCTACACCTTC.